These 28 T cell receptor beta chains were all obtained from the same sample, sequenced in a study of cytomegalovirus exposure and HLA in healthy donors. PCR involved 60 Vbeta and 13 Jbeta primers. Repertoires were generated with immunoSEQ multiplex PCR, while TCRdb's copy carries only in-frame clones and drops some. The sample lists fewer than 250,000 clones, 75% to 80% occurring once. The sequencing input was PBMCs. The source is a man between 18 and 29 years old in good health and CMV-seronegative.

This clone has a single count. The chain recombines TRBV27 with TRBJ2-2; unclear D gene. CDR1 is MNHEY and CDR2 is SMNVEV in the germline V gene (reference sequence). The CDR3 has 13 residues. The germline V and J ends were trimmed by 2 bases and 5 bases, with 6 bases remaining between them. The CDR3 DNA is TGTGCCAGCAGTTTAATGTCTACCGGGGAGCTGTTTTTT. Encoded protein: CASSLMSTGELFF.

The chain employs TRBV30 and TRBJ2-7; TRBD1 might be the D (6 bases). Per germline, CDR1 GTSNPN and CDR2 SVGIG (reference sequence). The CDR3 is 13 amino acids. Trimming pared 7 bases from V and 2 bases from J, leaving 15 bases between. CDR3 loop: CAFLGRGTYEQYF. The DNA of the CDR3 is TGTGCCTTCCTTGGCAGGGGAACCTACGAGCAGTACTTC.

The chain links TRBV11-3 to TRBJ1-4; TRBD1 aligns across 7 bases. The CDR3 extends over 15 amino acids. With V trimmed by 1 base and J by 2 bases, 1 base remained unmatched. From germline, CDR1 is SGHNT and CDR2 YENEEA. In DNA, the CDR3 is TGTGCCAGCAGCTTAGGGGGACAGACTAATGAAAAACTGTTTTTT. Translating it yields CASSLGGQTNEKLFF.

The chain employs TRBV28 and TRBJ1-4, with D possibly being TRBD1 (5 bases). Germline V CDR1 and CDR2: MDHEN, SYDVKM. V lost 5 bases and J 0 bases, leaving 13 bases between the germline ends. There are 16 residues in the CDR3. In DNA form, the CDR3 reads TGTGCCAGCAGTACCCCGGGGGGGGCAACTAATGAAAAACTGTTTTTT. This gives the protein CASSTPGGATNEKLFF.

The rearrangement uses TRBV4-2 and TRBJ2-2; D unclear. The CDR3 spans 12 residues. V lost 4 bases and J 5 bases, leaving 5 bases between the germline ends. Per the germline V gene, CDR1 is LGHNA and CDR2 is YNFKEQ. The CDR3 reads CASSLKTGELFF. The CDR3 nucleotides are TGTGCCAGCAGCCTAAAAACCGGGGAGCTGTTTTTT.

J is TRBJ2-5 and V is TRBV15; D might be TRBD1 (6 bases). This CDR3 is built from 16 residues. Germline V lookup: CDR1 LNHNV, CDR2 YYDKDF (reference sequence). Trimming shortened V by 0 bases and J by 5 bases, and 16 bases separated the two germline ends. The DNA for the CDR3 is TGTGCCACCAGCAGAGATCAAGGGGGTGGGTATGAGACCCAGTACTTC. This codes for CATSRDQGGGYETQYF.

The chain links TRBV6-1 to TRBJ2-7; the D gene is possibly TRBD1 (6 bases). CDR1 and CDR2 (germline): MNHNS, SASEGT. This CDR3 is built from 15 residues. V was cut by 5 bases and J by 2 bases, with 16 bases left in between. The CDR3 DNA reads as TGTGCCAGCAGTCTCCAACAGGGTGACACCTACGAGCAGTACTTC. Protein: CASSLQQGDTYEQYF.

This chain joins TRBV28 and TRBJ1-2; D is ambiguous. Trimming removed 3 bases at V and 2 bases at J, with 7 bases between. The CDR3 is 13 residues long. CDR1 is MDHEN, CDR2 SYDVKM, per germline. The CDR3 is CASSFDGNYGYTF. CDR3 nucleotide sequence: TGTGCCAGCAGTTTCGACGGGAACTATGGCTACACCTTC.

V is TRBV28 and J is TRBJ2-7, with 7 bases matching TRBD2. This CDR3 spans 15 amino acids. CDR1 and CDR2 (germline): MDHEN, SYDVKM. With 3 bases clipped from V and 0 bases from J, the junction kept 5 bases outside the gene matches. The DNA for the CDR3 is TGTGCCAGCAGTTTCTTTGGCGGGGGCTCCTACGAGCAGTACTTC. Translated, it gives CASSFFGGGSYEQYF.

V and J are TRBV28 and TRBJ2-6; TRBD1 aligns across 10 bases. The CDR3 loop spans 17 amino acids. CDR1 and CDR2 from the germline V gene are MDHEN and SYDVKM. The V segment lost 0 bases and the J segment 4 bases; nucleotides outside the gene matches: 3. CDR3 amino acids: CASSLWGQGPGANVLTF. The CDR3 coding sequence is TGTGCCAGCAGTTTATGGGGACAGGGGCCCGGGGCCAACGTCCTGACTTTC. The full variable domain, in which reference TRBV28 and TRBJ2-6 provide the parts outside the CDR3, is DVKVTQSSRYLVKRTGEKVFLECVQDMDHENMFWYRQDPGLGLRLIYFSYDVKMKEKGDIPEGYSVSREKKERFSLILESASTNQTSMYLCASSLWGQGPGANVLTFGAGSRLTVL.

This clone was picked up a small number of times. The same CDR3 also results from other DNA sequences found in this sample. The rearrangement joins TRBV19 to TRBJ1-5; a possible D gene is TRBD1 (5 bases). The CDR3 is 13 amino acids. The germline CDR1 and CDR2 sequences are LNHDA and SQIVND (reference sequence). V gave up 5 bases and J gave up 3 bases, with 8 bases separating them. CDR3 bases: TGTGCCAGTAGTCCAGGGCTCAATCAGCCCCAGCATTTT. Translating gives CASSPGLNQPQHF.

The rearrangement links TRBV28 to TRBJ1-4; a weak D match, TRBD1 (5 bases). Trimming left V 5 bases short and J 6 bases short, with 22 bases between. The CDR3 length is 17 residues. Looked up from germline, CDR1 is MDHEN and CDR2 is SYDVKM. The CDR3: CASSPDRQNMEHEKLFF. CDR3 DNA sequence: TGTGCCAGCAGTCCGGACCGACAGAATATGGAGCATGAAAAACTGTTTTTT.

The gene calls are TRBV19 and TRBJ1-2, with D maybe TRBD1 (5 bases). This CDR3 is built from 16 residues. V was cut by 4 bases and J by 2 bases, with 17 bases left in between. Germline CDR1 is LNHDA and CDR2 is SQIVND (reference sequence). The CDR3 protein is CASSNPPGLVNYGYTF. Written as DNA, the CDR3 is TGTGCCAGTAGTAACCCCCCGGGACTGGTCAACTATGGCTACACCTTC.

The rearrangement links TRBV30 to TRBJ2-3; D is perhaps TRBD2 (6 bases). Germline V gene sequence: CDR1 GTSNPN, CDR2 SVGIG (reference sequence). The V and J ends lost 3 bases and 2 bases respectively, with 9 bases between them. The CDR3 sequence is 13 residues long. CDR3 nucleotides: TGTGCCTGGAGAAGCGGGTCCACAGATACGCAGTATTTT. This translates into CAWRSGSTDTQYF.

In its sample, this clone was seen a few times. DNA for the CDR3: TGTGCCAGCAGTGCGCGATCTCCTAACTATGGCTACACCTTC. It codes for CASSARSPNYGYTF. The chain has TRBV6-5 and TRBJ1-2; unclear D gene. CDR1 and CDR2 (germline): MNHEY, SVGAGI. There are 14 residues in the CDR3. Trimming removed 5 bases at V and 0 bases at J, with 10 bases between.

J is TRBJ1-2 and V is TRBV15, with 7 bases identical to TRBD1. The germline V gene has CDR1 LNHNV and CDR2 YYDKDF (reference sequence). Losses at the gene ends were 4 bases for V and 7 bases for J; bases not matched to a gene: 15. CDR3 length equals 16 residues. The CDR3 protein is CATSNQPEDRVCGYTF. Here the CDR3 DNA reads TGTGCCACCAGCAATCAACCTGAAGACAGGGTGTGTGGCTACACCTTC.

This chain connects TRBV5-1 to TRBJ2-3, with 7 bases matching TRBD1. There are 14 residues in the CDR3. V lost 4 bases and J lost 6; bases outside the gene matches: 8. Germline V lookup: CDR1 SGHRS, CDR2 YFSETQ. The chain's CDR3 is CASSQGESGDTQYF. In nucleotides, the CDR3 is TGCGCCAGCAGCCAGGGGGAGAGTGGGGATACGCAGTATTTT.

This sequence joins TRBV6-6 and TRBJ1-2; 7 bases map to TRBD1. The CDR3 has 16 residues. With V trimmed by 6 bases and J by 1 base, 11 bases remained unmatched. Germline V gene data show CDR1 as MNHNY and CDR2 as SVGAGI (reference sequence). The CDR3 DNA reads as TGTGCCAGCAGCTCTTACGGGACAGAAATTAACTATGGCTACACCTTC. Its protein is CASSSYGTEINYGYTF.

The chain has TRBV19 and TRBJ1-1; tentatively, D is TRBD1 (6 bases). Trimming cost V 5 bases and J 0 bases, with 13 bases left between them. This CDR3 contains 15 residues. Germline V lookup: CDR1 LNHDA, CDR2 SQIVND (reference sequence). The CDR3 loop reads CASSWGRGLNTEAFF. The CDR3 coding sequence is TGTGCCAGTAGTTGGGGGCGAGGGCTGAACACTGAAGCTTTCTTT. Supplemented by reference TRBV19 and TRBJ1-1, the full variable domain reads DGGITQSPKYLFRKEGQNVTLSCEQNLNHDAMYWYRQDPGQGLRLIYYSQIVNDFQKGDIAEGYSVSREKKESFPLTVTSAQKNPTAFYLCASSWGRGLNTEAFFGQGTRLTVV.

This clone came up a few times. This sequence joins TRBV27 and TRBJ1-5, with a possible D match to TRBD1 (5 bases). Between the trimmed V and J ends, which lost 5 bases and 2 bases, there was a span of 13 bases. Germline V lookup: CDR1 MNHEY, CDR2 SMNVEV (reference sequence). The CDR3 runs to 15 residues. The CDR3 reads CASSPQGWGNQPQHF. The CDR3, as DNA: TGTGCCAGCAGTCCCCAGGGTTGGGGCAATCAGCCCCAGCATTTT.

Written as DNA, the CDR3 is TGTGCCAGCAGATCGGACAGGGGATGGGGCTACACCTTC. Its translation is CASRSDRGWGYTF. The V call is TRBV5-6, the J call TRBJ1-2; 9 nucleotides agree with TRBD1. CDR1 SGHDT and CDR2 YYEEEE come from the germline V gene. V lost 5 bases and J lost 8; bases outside the gene matches: 7. This CDR3 has 13 residues.

V is TRBV9 and J is TRBJ2-2; D is possibly TRBD1 (7 bases). The CDR3 consists of 15 residues. Germline V gene lookup returns CDR1 SGDLS and CDR2 YYNGEE. The V end was cut by 1 base, the J end by 6 bases, with 13 bases between. The CDR3 DNA follows: TGTGCCAGCAGCGTAACAACAGGGGAGGCCGGGGAGCTGTTTTTT. It translates to CASSVTTGEAGELFF.

This clone occurred a few times. The rearrangement links TRBV4-3 to TRBJ2-7; tentative D call: TRBD1 (7 bases). Trimming shortened V by 0 bases and J by 3 bases, and 15 bases separated the two germline ends. The germline V gene encodes CDR1 LGHNA and CDR2 YSLEER. This CDR3 has 16 amino acids. CDR3 amino acids: CASSQDFAGGYYEQYF. The DNA of the CDR3 is TGCGCCAGCAGCCAAGATTTCGCAGGGGGGTACTACGAGCAGTACTTC.

A single count supports this clone. The chain employs TRBV19 and TRBJ1-5; D is uncertain. This CDR3 region has 15 residues. Between the trimmed V and J ends, which lost 6 bases and 0 bases, there was a span of 12 bases. Germline CDR1 LNHDA, CDR2 SQIVND (reference sequence). The CDR3 region has the DNA TGTGCCAGTAGCAGCGGAATTAATAGCAATCAGCCCCAGCATTTT. Amino acids: CASSSGINSNQPQHF.

The chain joins TRBV11-3 to TRBJ2-7; TRBD1 matches at 7 bases. After removal of 1 base from V and 1 base from J, the junction contained 7 bases not matched to a gene. Germline-derived CDR1 and CDR2 are SGHNT and YENEEA. The CDR3 length is 16 residues. Here the CDR3 DNA reads TGTGCCAGCAGCTTAGGGTGGGACAGACTTTCCTACGAGCAGTACTTC. This gives the protein CASSLGWDRLSYEQYF.

This clone came up once. This chain joins TRBV29-1 and TRBJ2-1; 7 positions match TRBD2. The length of the CDR3 is 11 residues. Trimming took 2 bases from V and 9 from J; bases not matched to a gene: 1. From germline, CDR1 is SQVTM and CDR2 ANQGSEA. The CDR3, as DNA: TGCAGCGTTGAACCGGGAGGTGAGCAGTTCTTC. Translation: CSVEPGGEQFF.

This rearrangement joins TRBV6-5 to TRBJ1-1, with 7 bases matching TRBD1. CDR1 and CDR2 (germline): MNHEY, SVGAGI. The CDR3 totals 16 residues. Trimming at V came to 4 bases and at J to 1 base, leaving 9 bases not matched to a gene. CDR3 region: CASSFQLQGSNTEAFF. Written as DNA, the CDR3 is TGTGCCAGCAGTTTTCAGCTACAGGGGTCGAACACTGAAGCTTTCTTT.

The chain combines TRBV6-6 with TRBJ2-7, with 7 nucleotides matching TRBD1. The CDR3 runs 15 residues. Trimming cost V 3 bases and J 5 bases; bases outside gene matches: 10. Germline V gene sequence: CDR1 MNHNY, CDR2 SVGAGI (reference sequence). CDR3 sequence (DNA): TGTGCCAGCAGTTATCCGACAGGGTCGGGGAACGAGCAGTACTTC. It is translated as CASSYPTGSGNEQYF.